This T cell receptor (beta chain) was found in a study of type 1 and type 2 diabetes patients. About the research overall: Donors were type 1 diabetes, type 2 diabetes, or nondiabetic controls. Magnetic bead positive selection isolated CD4+ or CD8+ T cells from PBMCs. Notes on the study in general: With limited T2D and control samples, some T1D-only expanded clones may not be T1D-specific. In type 2 diabetes, highly-expanded CD4+ clones took a median 3.9% of reads.

CDR1 and CDR2 (germline): SGHRS, YFSETQ. V was pared by 0 bases and J by 0 bases, with 7 bases between. The CDR3 spans 14 residues. As concerns this clonotype: Antigen: not known.

PCR was run on genomic DNA. The TCR beta CDR3 region was amplified using 30 forward and 13 reverse primers. From the multiplex PCR reads, TCRdb called clonotypes with MiXCR, one entry per CDR3 protein. The sample has approximately 260,000 distinct CDR3 sequences, more than 45% seen once; the top ten hold roughly an eighth. The clonotype originates from a man younger than 35 with type 2 diabetes. V and J are TRBV5-1 and TRBJ2-7; TRBD1 might be the D (6 bases). Sequencing was done on a sample of peripheral blood mononuclear cells (PBMCs). CDR3 region: CASSLEGVSYEQYF. The CDR3 nucleotides are TGCGCCAGCAGCTTGGAGGGGGTCTCCTACGAGCAGTACTTC.